Each of the 21 T cell receptor beta chains below was sequenced from the same sample in a study of early T cells in non-severe SARS-CoV-2 infection. One entry per CDR3 protein, called by TCRdb with MiXCR from the 5' RACE reads. The sample comprises approximately 45,000 distinct CDR3 sequences, around 7% of which are singletons, and roughly 4.5% rests with the top ten. The sequenced sample consisted of whole blood. Receptor source: an adult who was a healthcare worker with PCR-confirmed SARS-CoV-2 infection or an uninfected control (not recorded which).

In this sample, this clonotype turned up many times. This chain links TRBV3-1 with TRBJ2-7; maybe TRBD2 (6 bases). The CDR3 is 15 residues long. Germline-derived CDR1 and CDR2 are LGHDT and YNNKEL (reference sequence). V gave up 7 bases and J gave up 0 bases, with 16 bases separating them. The CDR3 nucleotides are TGTGCCAGCACCGGAGAGGGGACTTTCTCCTACGAGCAGTACTTC. Translating it yields CASTGEGTFSYEQYF.

This clonotype was seen many times. The chain is built from TRBV3-1 and TRBJ2-5; weak D call: TRBD1 (5 bases). The CDR3 covers 14 residues. Trimming shortened V by 5 bases and J by 2 bases, and 12 bases separated the two germline ends. The V gene's germline CDR1 is LGHDT and CDR2 YNNKEL (reference sequence). CDR3 residues: CASSYRQIQETQYF. The CDR3 DNA reads as TGTGCCAGCAGCTATCGACAGATACAAGAGACCCAGTACTTC.

This clonotype appeared a few times. The chain is built from TRBV4-1 and TRBJ2-5; D tentatively reads TRBD1 or TRBD2 (6 bases each). The CDR3 contains 15 residues. Deletions cut 2 bases from V and 5 bases from J, with 15 bases between. Germline-derived CDR1 and CDR2 are MGHRA and YSYEKL. CDR3 amino acids: CASSQRGDLPETQYF. As DNA, the CDR3 is TGCGCCAGCAGCCAAAGGGGGGACCTCCCGGAGACCCAGTACTTC.

This clonotype showed up many times. The chain is built from TRBV5-4 and TRBJ1-1; D is ambiguous. Trimming stripped 0 bases from V and 7 bases from J, with 16 bases between. Germline V gives CDR1 SGHNT, CDR2 YYREEE (reference sequence). The CDR3 totals 15 residues. Here the CDR3 reads CASSLVYSAGSEAFF. The CDR3 region has the DNA TGTGCCAGCAGCTTGGTTTACAGTGCCGGGAGTGAAGCTTTCTTT.

The genes are TRBV12-3 or TRBV12-4 and TRBJ2-1; D gene uncertain. V shed 5 bases and J shed 0 bases, with 11 bases lying between them. This CDR3 contains 15 residues. The CDR3 DNA follows: TGTGCCAGCAGTCCCCCTATCGCCTCCTACAATGAGCAGTTCTTC. Protein: CASSPPIASYNEQFF.

The chain combines TRBV27 with TRBJ1-1, with TRBD1 matching 7 bases. The J segment lost 4 bases and the V segment lost 5 bases, leaving 10 bases of the junction unmatched. This CDR3 region has 15 residues. Germline V gives CDR1 MNHEY, CDR2 SMNVEV (reference sequence). The CDR3 spells CASSPGGALATEAFF. CDR3 sequence (DNA): TGTGCCAGCAGTCCAGGGGGGGCGTTGGCCACTGAAGCTTTCTTT.

This clonotype came up a few times. The chain joins TRBV7-8 to TRBJ1-4, with a possible D match to TRBD1 (5 bases). Per the germline V gene, CDR1 is SGHVS and CDR2 is FQNEAQ. The V and J ends lost 3 bases and 10 bases respectively, with 12 bases between them. The CDR3 spans 13 residues. The CDR3 is CASSFGAGRKLFF. DNA for the CDR3: TGTGCCAGCAGCTTCGGGGCAGGGCGAAAACTGTTTTTT.

This clonotype was counted only a few times. The CDR3, as DNA: TGTGCCAGCAGCTTACAAATTTTTGGGAACACTGAAGCTTTCTTT. This gives the protein CASSLQIFGNTEAFF. This chain connects TRBV7-8 to TRBJ1-1; D unresolved. Germline CDR1 reads SGHVS; CDR2 reads FQNEAQ. This CDR3 region has 15 residues. Trimming took 2 bases from V and 1 from J, leaving 11 bases between them.

In its sample, this clonotype was seen a few times. The rearrangement links TRBV20-1 to TRBJ2-3, with 8 bases identical to TRBD2. The CDR3 is made up of 14 amino acids. Germline V gene sequence: CDR1 DFQATT, CDR2 SNEGSKA (reference sequence). Losses at the gene ends were 3 bases for V and 2 bases for J; bases not matched to a gene: 4. DNA for the CDR3: TGCAGTGCTAGCGGGGGGGGTAACACAGATACGCAGTATTTT. This gives the protein CSASGGGNTDTQYF.

This clonotype appeared a few times. This chain joins TRBV5-4 and TRBJ2-3; unclear D gene. Trimming took 2 bases from V and 5 from J, leaving 6 bases between them. Germline V gives CDR1 SGHNT, CDR2 YYREEE (reference sequence). The CDR3 loop spans 12 amino acids. The CDR3 loop reads CASSFSQDTQYF. CDR3 DNA sequence: TGTGCCAGCAGCTTTAGTCAAGATACGCAGTATTTT.

This clonotype came up many times. V usage is TRBV6-2 or TRBV6-3 and J usage is TRBJ2-1, with no clear D. Germline V gives CDR1 MNHEY, CDR2 SVGEGT. V was shortened by 6 bases and J by 0 bases, with 6 bases between the two germline ends. The CDR3 consists of 13 residues. The CDR3 spells CASRGSSYNEQFF. The CDR3 DNA is TGTGCCAGCAGAGGAAGCTCCTACAATGAGCAGTTCTTC.

This clonotype was detected only a few times. This chain joins TRBV11-2 and TRBJ2-7; 9 bases agree with TRBD1. This CDR3 is built from 15 residues. Trimming took 5 bases from V and 2 from J; bases not matched to a gene: 7. CDR1 SGHAT and CDR2 FQNNGV come from the germline V gene. The CDR3 here is CASSPLGTGPYEQYF. The CDR3, as DNA: TGTGCCAGCAGCCCGCTCGGGACAGGGCCCTACGAGCAGTACTTC.

The rearrangement links TRBV29-1 to TRBJ2-5, with D unresolved. The V gene lost 8 bases and the J gene lost 4 bases, with 20 bases spanning the gap. The CDR3 is made up of 14 amino acids. In germline, CDR1 is SQVTM, CDR2 ANQGSEA. The CDR3 here is CSSDSHSTGETQYF. DNA for the CDR3: TGCAGCTCAGATAGCCACTCAACCGGAGAGACCCAGTACTTC.

The sample holds a few counts of this clonotype. The chain recombines TRBV5-1 with TRBJ1-1; D remains unclear. CDR3 size: 14 residues. Trimming left V 2 bases short and J 4 bases short, with 12 bases between. Germline V CDR1 and CDR2: SGHRS, YFSETQ. The chain's CDR3 is CASSLGRDVTEAFF. In nucleotides, the CDR3 is TGCGCCAGCAGCTTAGGGCGAGACGTCACTGAAGCTTTCTTT.

This clonotype has ten or more counts. The chain uses TRBV7-6 and TRBJ2-1; TRBD2 matches at 8 bases. The V and J ends lost 5 bases and 9 bases, in that order; junction bases with no gene match: 15. Germline-derived CDR1 and CDR2 are SGHVS and FNYEAQ. This CDR3 is built from 16 residues. DNA for the CDR3: TGTGCCAGCAGCGCCCAAGGAGCGGGGGTTGTGGGTGAGCAGTTCTTC. Amino acids: CASSAQGAGVVGEQFF.

This clonotype was counted at least ten times. CDR3 residues: CASSYTLQGGSTEAFF. The CDR3 region has the DNA TGTGCCAGCAGTTACACTTTACAGGGGGGGAGCACTGAAGCTTTCTTT. The chain employs TRBV6-5 and TRBJ1-1, with 8 positions matching TRBD1. Germline CDR1 MNHEY, CDR2 SVGAGI. The CDR3 runs to 16 residues. V shed 2 bases and J 4 bases; nucleotides not matched to a gene: 9.

This clonotype was seen ten or more times. The chain is built from TRBV2 and TRBJ2-1; D might be TRBD1 (5 bases). The CDR3 length is 14 residues. V was trimmed by 7 bases and J by 8 bases, leaving 18 bases between them. Germline V gives CDR1 SNHLY, CDR2 FYNNEI. This CDR3 reads CASKSRQPFDEQFF. The CDR3 DNA follows: TGTGCCAGCAAAAGTAGACAGCCTTTCGATGAGCAGTTCTTC. Using reference TRBV2 and TRBJ2-1 for the parts outside the CDR3, the full variable domain is EPEVTQTPSHQVTQMGQEVILRCVPISNHLYFYWYRQILGQKVEFLVSFYNNEISEKSEIFDDQFSVERPDGSNFTLKIRSTKLEDSAMYFCASKSRQPFDEQFFGPGTRLTVL.

In its sample, this clonotype was seen a few times. The gene calls are TRBV5-1 and TRBJ2-1, with a possible D match to TRBD2 (5 bases). This CDR3 region has 11 residues. Trimming removed 3 bases at V and 10 bases at J, with 8 bases between. Germline V CDR1 and CDR2: SGHRS, YFSETQ. CDR3 residues: CASSYSVEQFF. The CDR3 DNA is TGCGCCAGCAGCTATAGCGTGGAGCAGTTCTTC.

In this sample, this clonotype turned up many times. J is TRBJ2-7 and V is TRBV3-1; weak D call: TRBD1 (8 bases). Trimming cost V 3 bases and J 7 bases, with 19 bases left between them. The CDR3 loop spans 15 amino acids. Germline values: CDR1 LGHDT, CDR2 YNNKEL (reference sequence). The CDR3 protein is CASSQGGTGVGEQYF. The CDR3 DNA reads as TGTGCCAGCAGCCAGGGGGGGACAGGAGTCGGTGAGCAGTACTTC.

This clonotype occurred a few times. This sequence joins TRBV6-5 and TRBJ1-2, with a tentative D call TRBD1 (6 bases). The CDR3 has 14 residues. V was trimmed by 5 bases and J by 6 bases, leaving 16 bases between them. The germline gives CDR1 MNHEY, CDR2 SVGAGI. The CDR3 DNA follows: TGTGCCAGCAGTCCCGGGGGCGATAGGAATGGCTACACCTTC. Its translation is CASSPGGDRNGYTF.

This clonotype was picked up many times. The CDR3 region has the DNA TGTGCCAGCAGTGATACGGACAGGGAAGGTCAGCCCCAGCATTTT. It specifies CASSDTDREGQPQHF. The V call is TRBV6-4, the J call TRBJ1-5; 8 bases are shared with TRBD1. Losses at the gene ends were 3 bases for V and 6 bases for J; bases not matched to a gene: 7. The CDR3 covers 15 residues. Looked up from germline, CDR1 is MRHNA and CDR2 is SNTAGT.